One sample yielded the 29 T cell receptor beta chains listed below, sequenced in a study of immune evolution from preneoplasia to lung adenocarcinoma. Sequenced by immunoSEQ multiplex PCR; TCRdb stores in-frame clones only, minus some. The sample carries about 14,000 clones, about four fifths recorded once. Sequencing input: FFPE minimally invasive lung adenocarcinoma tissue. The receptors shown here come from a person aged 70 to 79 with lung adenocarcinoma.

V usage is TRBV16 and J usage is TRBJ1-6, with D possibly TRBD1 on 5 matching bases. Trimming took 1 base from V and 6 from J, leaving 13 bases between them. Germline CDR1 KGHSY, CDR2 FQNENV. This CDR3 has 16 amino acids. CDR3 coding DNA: TGTGCCAGCAGCCAATTCGGGGGGACCGCTAATTCACCCCTCCACTTT. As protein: CASSQFGGTANSPLHF.

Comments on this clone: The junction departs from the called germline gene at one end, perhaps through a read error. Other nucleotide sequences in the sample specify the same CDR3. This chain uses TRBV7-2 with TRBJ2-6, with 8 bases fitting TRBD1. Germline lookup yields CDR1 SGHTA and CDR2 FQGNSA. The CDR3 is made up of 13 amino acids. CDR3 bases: TGTGCCAGCAGCTTAGGGGGTTCAGGGGGCGAGACTTTT. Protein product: CASSLGGSGGETF.

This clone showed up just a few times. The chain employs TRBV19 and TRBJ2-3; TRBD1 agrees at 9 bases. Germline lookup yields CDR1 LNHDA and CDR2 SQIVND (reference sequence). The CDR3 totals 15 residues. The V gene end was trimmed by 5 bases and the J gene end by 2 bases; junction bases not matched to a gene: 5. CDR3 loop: CASSGQGSFTDTQYF. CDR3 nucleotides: TGTGCCAGTAGTGGACAGGGGTCATTCACAGATACGCAGTATTTT. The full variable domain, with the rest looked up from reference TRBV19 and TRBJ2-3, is DGGITQSPKYLFRKEGQNVTLSCEQNLNHDAMYWYRQDPGQGLRLIYYSQIVNDFQKGDIAEGYSVSREKKESFPLTVTSAQKNPTAFYLCASSGQGSFTDTQYFGPGTRLTVL.

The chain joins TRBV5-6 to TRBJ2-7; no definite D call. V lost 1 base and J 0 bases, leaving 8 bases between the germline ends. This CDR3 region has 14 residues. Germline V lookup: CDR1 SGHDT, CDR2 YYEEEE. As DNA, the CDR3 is TGTGCCAGCAGCTTGTACTCTAACTCCTACGAGCAGTACTTC. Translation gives CASSLYSNSYEQYF.

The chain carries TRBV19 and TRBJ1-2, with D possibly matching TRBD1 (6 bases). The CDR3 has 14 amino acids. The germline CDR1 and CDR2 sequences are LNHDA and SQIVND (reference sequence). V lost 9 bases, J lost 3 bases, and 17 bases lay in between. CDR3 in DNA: TGTGCCAGCGCGACGCAGGGGTCCGACTATGGCTACACCTTC. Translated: CASATQGSDYGYTF.

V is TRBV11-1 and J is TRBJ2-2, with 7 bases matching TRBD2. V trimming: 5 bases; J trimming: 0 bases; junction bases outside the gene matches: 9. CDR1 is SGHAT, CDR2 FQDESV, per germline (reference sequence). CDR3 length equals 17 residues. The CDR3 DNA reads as TGTGCCAGCAGCGTTTTCCGCGGGAGTTCGAACACCGGGGAGCTGTTTTTT. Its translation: CASSVFRGSSNTGELFF.

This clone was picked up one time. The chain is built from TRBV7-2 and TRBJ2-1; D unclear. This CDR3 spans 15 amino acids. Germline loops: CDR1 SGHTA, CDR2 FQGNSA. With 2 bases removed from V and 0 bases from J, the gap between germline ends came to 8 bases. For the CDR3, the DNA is TGTGCCAGCAGCTTAATCGCGAACTCCTACAATGAGCAGTTCTTC. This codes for CASSLIANSYNEQFF.

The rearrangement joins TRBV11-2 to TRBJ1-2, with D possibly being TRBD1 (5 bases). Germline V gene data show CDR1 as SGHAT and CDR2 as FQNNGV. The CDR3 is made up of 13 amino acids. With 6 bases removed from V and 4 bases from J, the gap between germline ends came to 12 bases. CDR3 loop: CASSAVTGYGYTF. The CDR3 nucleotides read TGTGCCAGCAGTGCCGTAACAGGCTATGGCTACACCTTC.

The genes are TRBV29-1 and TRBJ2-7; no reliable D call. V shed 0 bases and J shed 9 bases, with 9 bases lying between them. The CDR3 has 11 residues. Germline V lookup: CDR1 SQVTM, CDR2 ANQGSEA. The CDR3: CSVEDRVGQYF. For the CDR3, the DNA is TGCAGCGTTGAAGATCGCGTTGGGCAGTACTTC.

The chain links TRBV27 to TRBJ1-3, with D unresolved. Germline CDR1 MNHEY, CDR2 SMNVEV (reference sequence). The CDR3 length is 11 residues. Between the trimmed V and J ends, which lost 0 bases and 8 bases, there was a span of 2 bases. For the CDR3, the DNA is TGTGCCAGCAGTTTATCCCACACCATATATTTT. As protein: CASSLSHTIYF.

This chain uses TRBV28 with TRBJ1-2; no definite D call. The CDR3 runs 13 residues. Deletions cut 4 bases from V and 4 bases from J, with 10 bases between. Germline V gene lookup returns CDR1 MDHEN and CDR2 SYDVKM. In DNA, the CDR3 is TGTGCCAGCAGTTCGAGTGCTTTCTATGGCTACACCTTC. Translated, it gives CASSSSAFYGYTF.

This CDR3 is CAWSRDRGFNPIKNIQYF. DNA for the CDR3: TGTGCCTGGAGCCGGGACAGGGGGTTTAACCCTATCAAAAACATTCAGTACTTC. V gene TRBV30 combines with J gene TRBJ2-4; TRBD1 agrees at 11 bases. Germline CDR1 reads GTSNPN; CDR2 reads SVGIG (reference sequence). The J segment lost 3 bases and the V segment lost 3 bases, leaving 13 bases of the junction unmatched. The CDR3 extends over 18 amino acids.

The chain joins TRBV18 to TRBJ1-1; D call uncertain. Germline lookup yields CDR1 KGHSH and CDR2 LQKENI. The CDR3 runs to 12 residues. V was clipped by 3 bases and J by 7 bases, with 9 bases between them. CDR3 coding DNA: TGTGCCAGCTCACCTTCCACAGATGAAGCTTTCTTT. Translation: CASSPSTDEAFF.

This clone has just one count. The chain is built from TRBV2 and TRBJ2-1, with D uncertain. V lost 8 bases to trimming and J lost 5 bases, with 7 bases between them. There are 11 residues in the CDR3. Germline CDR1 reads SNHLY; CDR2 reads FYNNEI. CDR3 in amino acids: CASCLNNEQFF. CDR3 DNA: TGTGCCAGCTGCTTAAACAATGAGCAGTTCTTC. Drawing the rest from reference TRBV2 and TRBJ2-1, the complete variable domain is EPEVTQTPSHQVTQMGQEVILRCVPISNHLYFYWYRQILGQKVEFLVSFYNNEISEKSEIFDDQFSVERPDGSNFTLKIRSTKLEDSAMYFCASCLNNEQFFGPGTRLTVL.

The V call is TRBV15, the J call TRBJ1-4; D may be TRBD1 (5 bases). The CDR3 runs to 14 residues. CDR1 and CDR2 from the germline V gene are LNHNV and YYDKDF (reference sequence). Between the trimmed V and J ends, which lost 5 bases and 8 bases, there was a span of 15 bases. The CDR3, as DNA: TGTGCCACCAGCGGGGGGACCAGACAAGAAAAACTGTTTTTT. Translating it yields CATSGGTRQEKLFF. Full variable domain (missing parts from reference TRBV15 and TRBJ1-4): DAMVIQNPRYQVTQFGKPVTLSCSQTLNHNVMYWYQQKSSQAPKLLFHYYDKDFNNEADTPDNFQSRRPNTSFCFLDIRSPGLGDTAMYLCATSGGTRQEKLFFGSGTQLSVL.

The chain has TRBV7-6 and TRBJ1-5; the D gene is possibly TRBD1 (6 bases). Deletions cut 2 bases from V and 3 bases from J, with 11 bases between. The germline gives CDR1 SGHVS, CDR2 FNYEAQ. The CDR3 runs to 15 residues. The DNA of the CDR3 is TGTGCCAGCAGCTTATCGACAGGTTTCAATCAGCCCCAGCATTTT. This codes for CASSLSTGFNQPQHF.

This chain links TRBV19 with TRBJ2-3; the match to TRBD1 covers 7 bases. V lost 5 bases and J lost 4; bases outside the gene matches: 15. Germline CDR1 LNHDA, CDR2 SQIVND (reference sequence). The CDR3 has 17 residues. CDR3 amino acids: CASSFRQGPGLPDTQYF. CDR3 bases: TGTGCCAGTAGTTTCAGACAGGGACCAGGCCTACCAGATACGCAGTATTTT. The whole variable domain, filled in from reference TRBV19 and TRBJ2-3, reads DGGITQSPKYLFRKEGQNVTLSCEQNLNHDAMYWYRQDPGQGLRLIYYSQIVNDFQKGDIAEGYSVSREKKESFPLTVTSAQKNPTAFYLCASSFRQGPGLPDTQYFGPGTRLTVL.

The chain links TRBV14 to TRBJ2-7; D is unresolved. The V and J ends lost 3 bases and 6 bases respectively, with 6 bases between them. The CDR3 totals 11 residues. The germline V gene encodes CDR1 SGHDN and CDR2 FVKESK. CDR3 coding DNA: TGTGCCAGCAGCCATCAAATCGAGCAGTACTTC. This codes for CASSHQIEQYF. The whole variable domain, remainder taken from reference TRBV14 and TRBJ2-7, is EAGVTQFPSHSVIEKGQTVTLRCDPISGHDNLYWYRRVMGKEIKFLLHFVKESKQDESGMPNNRFLAERTGGTYSTLKVQPAELEDSGVYFCASSHQIEQYFGPGTRLTVT.

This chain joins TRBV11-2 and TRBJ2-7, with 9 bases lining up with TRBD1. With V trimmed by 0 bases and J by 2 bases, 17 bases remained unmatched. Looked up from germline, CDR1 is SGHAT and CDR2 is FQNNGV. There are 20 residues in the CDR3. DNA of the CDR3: TGTGCCAGCAGCTTAGAACGACGGACAGGGGCGATGACACCCCCCTACGAGCAGTACTTC. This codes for CASSLERRTGAMTPPYEQYF.

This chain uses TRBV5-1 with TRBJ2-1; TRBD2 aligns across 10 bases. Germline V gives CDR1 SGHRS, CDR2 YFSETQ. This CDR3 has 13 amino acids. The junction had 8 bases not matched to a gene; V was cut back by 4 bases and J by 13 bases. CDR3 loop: CASSSPGLAYQFF. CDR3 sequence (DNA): TGCGCCAGCAGCAGCCCGGGACTAGCGTATCAGTTCTTC. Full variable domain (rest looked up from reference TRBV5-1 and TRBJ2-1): KAGVTQTPRYLIKTRGQQVTLSCSPISGHRSVSWYQQTPGQGLQFLFEYFSETQRNKGNFPGRFSGRQFSNSRSEMNVSTLELGDSALYLCASSSPGLAYQFFGPGTRLTVL.

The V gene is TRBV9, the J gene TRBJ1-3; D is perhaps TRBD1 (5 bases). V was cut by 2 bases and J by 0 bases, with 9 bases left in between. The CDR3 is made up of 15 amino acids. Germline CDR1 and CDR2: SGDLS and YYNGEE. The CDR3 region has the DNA TGTGCCAGCAGCGTTGGGGACTTCTCTGGAAACACCATATATTTT. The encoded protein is CASSVGDFSGNTIYF.

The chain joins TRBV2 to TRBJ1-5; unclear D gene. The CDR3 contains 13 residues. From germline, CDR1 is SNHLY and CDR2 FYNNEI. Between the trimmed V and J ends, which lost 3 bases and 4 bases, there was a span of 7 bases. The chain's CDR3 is CASSDPLNQPQHF. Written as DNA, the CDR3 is TGTGCCAGCAGTGATCCACTAAATCAGCCCCAGCATTTT.

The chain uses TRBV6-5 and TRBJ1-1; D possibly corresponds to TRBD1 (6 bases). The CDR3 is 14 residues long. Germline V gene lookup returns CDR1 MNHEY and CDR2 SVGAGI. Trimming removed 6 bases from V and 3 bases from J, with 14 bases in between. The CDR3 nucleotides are TGTGCCAGCAGCCAGGGGAACGCGCACACTGAAGCTTTCTTT. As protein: CASSQGNAHTEAFF.

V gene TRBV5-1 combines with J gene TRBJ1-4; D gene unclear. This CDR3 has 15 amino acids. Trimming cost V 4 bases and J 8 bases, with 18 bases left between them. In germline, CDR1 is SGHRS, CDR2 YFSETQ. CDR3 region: CASSPEERRGEKLFF. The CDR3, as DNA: TGCGCCAGCAGCCCCGAAGAAAGGCGAGGGGAAAAACTGTTTTTT.

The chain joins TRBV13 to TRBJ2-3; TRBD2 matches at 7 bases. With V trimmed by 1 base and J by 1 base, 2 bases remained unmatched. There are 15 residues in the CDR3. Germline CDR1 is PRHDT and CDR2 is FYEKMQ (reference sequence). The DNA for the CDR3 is TGTGCCAGCAGCTTAGCGGGAGGAGGCACAGATACGCAGTATTTT. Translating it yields CASSLAGGGTDTQYF.

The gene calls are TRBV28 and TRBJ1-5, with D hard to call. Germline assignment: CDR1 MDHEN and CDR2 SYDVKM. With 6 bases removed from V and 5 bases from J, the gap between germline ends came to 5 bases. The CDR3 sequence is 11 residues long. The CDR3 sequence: CASSSHQPQHF. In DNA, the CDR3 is TGTGCCAGCAGCTCGCATCAGCCCCAGCATTTT.

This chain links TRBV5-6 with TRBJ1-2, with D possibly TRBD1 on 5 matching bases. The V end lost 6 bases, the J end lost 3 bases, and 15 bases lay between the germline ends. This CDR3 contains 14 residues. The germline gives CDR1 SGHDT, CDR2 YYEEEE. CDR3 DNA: TGTGCCAGCACTGAAGAGGGGTTCGACTATGGCTACACCTTC. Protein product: CASTEEGFDYGYTF.

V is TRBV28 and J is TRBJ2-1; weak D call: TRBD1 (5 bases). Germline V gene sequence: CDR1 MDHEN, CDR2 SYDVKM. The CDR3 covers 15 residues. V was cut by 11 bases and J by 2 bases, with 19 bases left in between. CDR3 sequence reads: CASQGAGNPYNEQFF. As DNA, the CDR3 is TGTGCCTCCCAGGGTGCAGGGAATCCCTACAATGAGCAGTTCTTC.

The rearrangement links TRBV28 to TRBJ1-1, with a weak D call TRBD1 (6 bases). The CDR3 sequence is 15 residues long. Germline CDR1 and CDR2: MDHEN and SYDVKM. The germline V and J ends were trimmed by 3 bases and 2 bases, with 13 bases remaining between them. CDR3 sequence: CASSFGGGVNTEAFF. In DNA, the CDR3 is TGTGCCAGCAGTTTCGGGGGCGGGGTAAACACTGAAGCTTTCTTT.